Detailed here is one TCR beta chain. The antigen remains unidentified. This CDR3 region has 13 residues. The germline CDR1 and CDR2 sequences are MNHEY and SVGAGI. The ends lost 6 bases at V and 4 bases at J; junction bases unmatched: 5. The data were taken from a study of T cell responses to AZD1222 COVID-19 vaccine. Whole-study context: Some second doses came at about 4 weeks and others at about 12 weeks; these were pooled. Study-level results: The study found vaccine-associated CD4 TCRs spanning spike, dominant at 160-218 and 743-854. Repertoire samples came only from after the peak T cell response.

Generated by immunoSEQ multiplex PCR, the TCRdb table keeps only in-frame clones and is missing some. This table holds around 100,000 clones, around nine tenths found once. The sequenced sample was peripheral blood, obtained on day 0 of AZD1222 vaccination. This chain joins TRBV6-5 and TRBJ2-7, with 8 bases lining up with TRBD1. The receptor's source is an adult in good health. The CDR3 DNA sequence: TGTGCCAGCAGGCTGACAGGGGATTACGAGCAGTACTTC. Residues: CASRLTGDYEQYF.